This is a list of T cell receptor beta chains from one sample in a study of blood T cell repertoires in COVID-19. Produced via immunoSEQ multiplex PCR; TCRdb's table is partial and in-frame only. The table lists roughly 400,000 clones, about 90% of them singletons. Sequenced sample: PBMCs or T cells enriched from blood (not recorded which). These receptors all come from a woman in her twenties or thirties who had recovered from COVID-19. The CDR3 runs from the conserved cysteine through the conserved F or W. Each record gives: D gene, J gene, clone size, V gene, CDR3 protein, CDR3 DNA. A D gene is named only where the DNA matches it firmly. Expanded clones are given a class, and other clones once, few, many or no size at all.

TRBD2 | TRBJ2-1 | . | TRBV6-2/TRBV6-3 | CASSYSPERGSSYNEQFF | TGTGCCAGCAGTTACTCACCCGAGCGGGGGAGCTCCTACAATGAGCAGTTCTTC
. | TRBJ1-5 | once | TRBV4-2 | CASSQDSGQPQHF | TGTGCCAGCAGCCAAGATAGTGGTCAGCCCCAGCATTTT
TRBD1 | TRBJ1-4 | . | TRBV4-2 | CASSQVDRVREKLFF | TGTGCCAGCAGCCAAGTCGACAGGGTAAGGGAAAAACTGTTTTTT
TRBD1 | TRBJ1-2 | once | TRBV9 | CASSETGANYGYTF | TGTGCCAGCAGCGAGACAGGGGCCAACTATGGCTACACCTTC
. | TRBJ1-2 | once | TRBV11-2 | CASSLFVRGGYGYTF | TGTGCCAGCAGCTTATTTGTGCGGGGCGGGTACGGCTACACCTTC
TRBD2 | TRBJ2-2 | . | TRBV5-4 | CASSLPAGGRGELFF | TGTGCCAGCAGCTTGCCAGCGGGAGGGCGCGGGGAGCTGTTTTTT
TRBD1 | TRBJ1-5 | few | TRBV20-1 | CSASGRGRGQPQHF | TGCAGTGCTAGTGGGAGGGGGCGCGGTCAGCCCCAGCATTTT
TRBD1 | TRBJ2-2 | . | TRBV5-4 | CASSLGTGSHTGELFF | TGTGCCAGCAGCTTGGGGACAGGGTCCCACACCGGGGAGCTGTTTTTT
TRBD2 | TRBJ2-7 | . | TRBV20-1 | CSASSGREYEQYF | TGCAGTGCTAGTAGCGGGAGGGAATACGAGCAGTACTTC
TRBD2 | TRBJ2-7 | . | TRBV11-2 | CASRLASSSYEQYF | TGTGCCAGCAGACTAGCGTCGAGCTCCTACGAGCAGTACTTC
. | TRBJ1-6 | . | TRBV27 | CASSSAGESSYNSPLHF | TGTGCCAGCAGTTCCGCGGGGGAGAGCTCCTATAATTCACCCCTCCACTTT
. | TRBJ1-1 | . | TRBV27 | CASSLLEGPSVSIAFF | TGTGCCAGCAGTTTGCTGGAGGGCCCATCGGTTAGTATAGCTTTCTTT
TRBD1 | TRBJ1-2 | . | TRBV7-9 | CASSRQGVWGYTF | TGTGCCAGCAGCCGACAGGGGGTTTGGGGCTACACCTTC
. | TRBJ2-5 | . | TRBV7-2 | CASSLGGGTWETQYF | TGTGCCAGCAGCTTAGGTGGGGGGACCTGGGAGACCCAGTACTTC
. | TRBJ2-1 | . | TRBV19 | CASKDSLGLYNEQFF | TGTGCCAGTAAGGACTCCCTAGGACTGTACAATGAGCAGTTCTTC
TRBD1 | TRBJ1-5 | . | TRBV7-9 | CASSSSGGPQHF | TGTGCCAGCAGCTCCTCAGGGGGGCCCCAGCATTTT
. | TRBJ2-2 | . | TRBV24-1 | CATSDWQVSGELFF | TGTGCCACCAGTGATTGGCAGGTCTCCGGGGAGCTGTTTTTT
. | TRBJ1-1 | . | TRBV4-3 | CASSQDESVNTEAFF | TGCGCCAGCAGCCAAGATGAATCGGTGAACACTGAAGCTTTCTTT
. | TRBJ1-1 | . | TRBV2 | CASNMPTRAEAFF | TGTGCCAGCAACATGCCCACGAGGGCTGAAGCTTTCTTT
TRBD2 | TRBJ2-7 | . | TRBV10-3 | CAISESTAGLASEQYF | TGTGCCATCAGTGAGTCGACGGCCGGACTAGCTTCCGAGCAGTACTTC
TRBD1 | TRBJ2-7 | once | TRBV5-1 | CASSAAGGKAYEQYF | TGCGCCAGCAGCGCCGCAGGGGGCAAGGCCTACGAGCAGTACTTC
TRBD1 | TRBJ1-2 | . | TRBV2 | CASSRTGDSGYTF | TGTGCCAGCAGCCGGACAGGGGACAGTGGCTACACCTTC
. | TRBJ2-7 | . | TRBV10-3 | CAISGAGSYEQYF | TGTGCCATCAGTGGGGCCGGATCCTACGAGCAGTACTTC
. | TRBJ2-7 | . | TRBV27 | CASSLLGAFSYEQYF | TGTGCCAGCAGTTTATTGGGGGCATTCTCCTACGAGCAGTACTTC
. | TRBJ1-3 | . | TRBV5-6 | CASSLVAGGAGNTIYF | TGTGCCAGCAGCTTGGTGGCGGGTGGAGCTGGAAACACCATATATTTT
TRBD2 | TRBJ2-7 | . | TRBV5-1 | CASSLATSGTYEQYF | TGCGCCAGCAGCTTGGCGACTAGCGGGACCTACGAGCAGTACTTC
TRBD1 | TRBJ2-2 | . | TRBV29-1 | CSVAGTGTGELFF | TGCAGCGTTGCCGGGACAGGGACCGGGGAGCTGTTTTTT
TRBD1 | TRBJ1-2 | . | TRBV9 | CASSTNRGRNYGYTF | TGTGCCAGCAGCACAAACAGGGGGCGAAACTATGGCTACACCTTC
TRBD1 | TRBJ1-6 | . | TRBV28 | CASRDRVSPLHF | TGTGCCAGCCGGGACAGGGTTTCACCCCTCCACTTT
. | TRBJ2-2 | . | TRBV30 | CAWSVYGGPNTGELFF | TGTGCCTGGAGTGTATACGGGGGGCCGAACACCGGGGAGCTGTTTTTT
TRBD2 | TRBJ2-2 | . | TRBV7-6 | CASSPIAGGPGELFF | TGTGCCAGCAGCCCGATAGCGGGAGGGCCCGGGGAGCTGTTTTTT
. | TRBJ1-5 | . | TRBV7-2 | CASSSVWGGVQPQHF | TGTGCCAGCAGCTCAGTCTGGGGGGGTGTTCAGCCCCAGCATTTT
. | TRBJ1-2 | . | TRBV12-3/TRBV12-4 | CASSQTGNYGYTF | TGTGCCAGCAGCCAAACAGGGAACTATGGCTACACCTTC
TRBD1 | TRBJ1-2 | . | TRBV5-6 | CASSFRDREGYGYTF | TGTGCCAGCAGCTTCCGGGACAGGGAAGGGTATGGCTACACCTTC
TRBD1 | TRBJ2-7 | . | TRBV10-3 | CAIRDGGQGRVYEQYF | TGTGCCATCAGGGATGGGGGACAGGGACGAGTCTACGAGCAGTACTTC
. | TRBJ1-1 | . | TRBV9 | CASSAGRGAQDMAFF | TGTGCCAGCAGCGCGGGGCGGGGGGCCCAAGACATGGCTTTCTTT
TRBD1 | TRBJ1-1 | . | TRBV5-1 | CASSGGQGGGTEAFF | TGCGCCAGCAGCGGGGGACAGGGGGGGGGCACTGAAGCTTTCTTT
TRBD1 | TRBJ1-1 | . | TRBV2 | CASRRGLGTEAFF | TGTGCCAGCAGGAGGGGGCTGGGTACTGAAGCTTTCTTT
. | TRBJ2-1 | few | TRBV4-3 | CASSHEPDSYNEQFF | TGCGCCAGCAGCCACGAACCGGACAGTTACAATGAGCAGTTCTTC
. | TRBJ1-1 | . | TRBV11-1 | CASSPRVQEAFF | TGTGCCAGCAGCCCGAGGGTTCAGGAAGCTTTCTTT
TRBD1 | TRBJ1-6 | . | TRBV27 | CASSSSRDSRNSPLHF | TGTGCCAGCAGTTCATCCCGGGACAGTCGTAATTCACCCCTCCACTTT